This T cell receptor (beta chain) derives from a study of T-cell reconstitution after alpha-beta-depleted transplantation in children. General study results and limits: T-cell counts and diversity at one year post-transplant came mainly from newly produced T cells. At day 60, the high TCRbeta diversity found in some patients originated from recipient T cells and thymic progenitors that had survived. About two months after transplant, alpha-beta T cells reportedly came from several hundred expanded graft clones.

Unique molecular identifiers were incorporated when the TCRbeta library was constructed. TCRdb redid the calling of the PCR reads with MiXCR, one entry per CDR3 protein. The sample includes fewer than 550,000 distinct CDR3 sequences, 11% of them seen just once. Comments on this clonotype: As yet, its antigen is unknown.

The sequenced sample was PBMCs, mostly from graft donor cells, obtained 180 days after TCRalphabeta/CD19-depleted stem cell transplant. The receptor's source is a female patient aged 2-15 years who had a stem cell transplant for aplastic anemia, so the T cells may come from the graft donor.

The CDR3 region has the DNA TGTGCCAGCAGCCGGTCGGGTCTACTAGAGCAGTACGTC. Amino acid sequence: CASSRSGLLEQYV. The chain combines TRBV7-8 with TRBJ2-7; D remains unclear. The CDR3 spans 13 residues. Trimming removed 5 bases at V and 7 bases at J, with 15 bases between. Germline V gene lookup returns CDR1 SGHVS and CDR2 FQNEAQ.